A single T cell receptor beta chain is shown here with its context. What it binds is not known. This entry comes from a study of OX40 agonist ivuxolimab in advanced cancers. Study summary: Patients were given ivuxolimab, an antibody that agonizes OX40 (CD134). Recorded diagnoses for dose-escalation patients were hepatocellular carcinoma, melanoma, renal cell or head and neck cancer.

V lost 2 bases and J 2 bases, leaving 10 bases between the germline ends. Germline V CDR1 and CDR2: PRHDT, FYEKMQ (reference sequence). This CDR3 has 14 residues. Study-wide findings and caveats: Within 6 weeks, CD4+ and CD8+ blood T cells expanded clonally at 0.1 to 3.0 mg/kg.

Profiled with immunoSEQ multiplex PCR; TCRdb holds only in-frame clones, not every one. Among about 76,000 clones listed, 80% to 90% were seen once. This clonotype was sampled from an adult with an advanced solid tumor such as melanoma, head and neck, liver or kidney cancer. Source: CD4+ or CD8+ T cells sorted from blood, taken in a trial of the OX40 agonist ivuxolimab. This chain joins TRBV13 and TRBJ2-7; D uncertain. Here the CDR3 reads CASSLPRTAYEQYF. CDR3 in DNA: TGTGCCAGCAGCTTACCCAGGACGGCCTACGAGCAGTACTTC.